A selection of T cell receptor beta chains follows, all from one sample in a study of CD8 T cells in ankylosing spondylitis. TCRdb fed the 5' RACE reads into MiXCR, producing one record per CDR3 protein. The sample holds approximately 260,000 distinct CDR3 sequences; roughly 8.6% are singletons and the top ten take under 7.5%. The sample taken for sequencing was blood, either unsorted or a sorted T cell fraction (not recorded which). These receptor sequences come from a male donor with ankylosing spondylitis or in good health (not recorded which). Both conserved end residues are part of each CDR3. Fields, in order: clone size, V gene, J gene, D gene, CDR3 protein, CDR3 DNA. D genes are given only for firm matches. Clone size, where shown, is once, few, many, or a class for clones that have expanded.

.	TRBV7-2	TRBJ2-1	.	CASSPGGGVTEQFF	TGTGCCAGCAGCCCGGGCGGAGGGGTCACGGAGCAGTTCTTC
many	TRBV20-1	TRBJ2-7	.	CSAGMEQYF	TGCAGTGCAGGGATGGAGCAGTACTTC
many	TRBV5-1	TRBJ2-7	.	CASSLSGDPTYEQYF	TGCGCCAGCAGCTTGTCTGGCGACCCAACCTACGAGCAGTACTTC
.	TRBV30	TRBJ2-7	TRBD1	CACRGQGASEQCF	TGTGCCTGCCGGGGACAGGGGGCGTCCGAGCAGTGCTTC
.	TRBV12-3/TRBV12-4	TRBJ1-5	TRBD1	CASSFQGGENQPQHF	TGTGCCAGCAGTTTCCAAGGGGGCGAGAATCAGCCCCAGCATTTT
many	TRBV11-3	TRBJ2-7	TRBD1	CASSLNRGRTYEQYF	TGTGCCAGCAGCTTAAACAGGGGCCGAACCTACGAGCAGTACTTC
many	TRBV6-1	TRBJ2-2	.	CASSRQTALEELFF	TGTGCCAGCAGTAGACAGACAGCGCTGGAGGAGCTGTTTTTT
many	TRBV4-3	TRBJ2-6	.	CASSQDRGADLSGANVLTF	TGCGCCAGCAGCCAAGACAGGGGTGCAGATCTCTCTGGGGCCAACGTCCTGACTTTC
many	TRBV4-3	TRBJ2-1	.	CASSQEFGNEQFF	TGCGCCAGCAGCCAAGAGTTCGGGAATGAGCAGTTCTTC
many	TRBV18	TRBJ1-1	.	CASSPGNTEAFF	TGCGCCAGCAGCCCCGGGAACACTGAAGCTTTCTTT
few	TRBV11-2	TRBJ2-7	TRBD1	CASSLGGQSSYEQYF	TGTGCCAGCAGCTTAGGGGGACAGTCCTCCTACGAGCAGTACTTC
many	TRBV9	TRBJ2-2	TRBD1	CASSTYRGPNTGELFF	TGTGCCAGCAGCACCTACAGGGGGCCGAACACCGGGGAGCTGTTTTTT
.	TRBV20-1	TRBJ2-5	TRBD2	CCAIAYSGTSGSKTQYF	TGCTGTGCTATAGCTTATTCCGGGACTAGCGGGAGTAAGACCCAGTACTTC
many	TRBV18	TRBJ2-7	TRBD1	CASSPQTGSSYEQYF	TGTGCCAGCTCACCCCAGACAGGGAGCTCCTACGAGCAGTACTTC
many	TRBV7-9	TRBJ1-1	TRBD1	CASSLGQGMGEAFF	TGTGCCAGCAGCTTGGGACAGGGAATGGGTGAAGCTTTCTTT
.	TRBV5-1	TRBJ2-3	.	CASSPRARTSTDTQYF	TGCGCCAGCAGCCCCAGGGCTCGTACTAGCACAGATACGCAGTATTTT
many	TRBV6-5	TRBJ2-1	TRBD1	CASSYGQGRNEQFF	TGTGCCAGCAGTTATGGACAGGGGAGGAATGAGCAGTTCTTC
many	TRBV20-1	TRBJ2-1	TRBD2	CSALSGRAYNEQFF	TGCAGTGCCCTTAGCGGGAGGGCCTACAATGAGCAGTTCTTC
many	TRBV12-3/TRBV12-4	TRBJ1-4	.	CASSPDSYLFF	TGTGCCAGCAGCCCCGACAGTTACCTGTTTTTT
many	TRBV6-5	TRBJ2-2	.	CASSLRGGTGELFF	TGTGCCAGCAGTTTAAGAGGTGGCACCGGGGAGCTGTTTTTT
.	TRBV6-1	TRBJ2-1	TRBD1	CASRGQGGNEQFF	TGTGCCAGCAGGGGACAGGGAGGGAATGAGCAGTTCTTC
.	TRBV29-1	TRBJ2-1	TRBD2	CSVQGLAGVNEQFF	TGCAGCGTTCAGGGACTAGCGGGCGTCAATGAGCAGTTCTTC
many	TRBV7-8	TRBJ2-7	TRBD2	CASSLAFPSGGSPYEQYF	TGTGCCAGCAGCTTAGCGTTCCCTAGCGGGGGTTCCCCCTACGAGCAGTACTTC
.	TRBV6-2/TRBV6-3	TRBJ2-1	.	CASSYFGGSHNEQFF	TGTGCCAGCAGTTACTTCGGCGGGTCACACAATGAGCAGTTCTTC
few	TRBV12-3/TRBV12-4	TRBJ2-1	TRBD2	CASSPRTSNEQFF	TGTGCCAGCAGTCCCAGGACTAGCAATGAGCAGTTCTTC
.	TRBV5-1	TRBJ1-2	.	CASSLEGFGYTF	TGCGCCAGCAGCTTGGAAGGGTTTGGCTACACCTTC
few	TRBV30	TRBJ2-1	.	CAWSYYHEQFF	TGTGCCTGGAGTTATTACCATGAGCAGTTCTTC
.	TRBV5-1	TRBJ2-7	TRBD1	CASSYGTGYEQYF	TGCGCCAGCAGCTATGGGACAGGTTACGAGCAGTACTTC
few	TRBV7-9	TRBJ1-2	.	CASSPSAGEIHGYTF	TGTGCCAGCAGCCCTTCGGCGGGGGAGATCCATGGCTACACCTTC
many	TRBV12-3/TRBV12-4	TRBJ2-7	.	CASSPLTAHEQYF	TGTGCCAGCAGTCCCCTGACAGCCCACGAGCAGTACTTC
many	TRBV3-1	TRBJ1-5	.	CASSHHRSSNQPQHF	TGTGCCAGCAGCCATCACAGGAGTAGCAATCAGCCCCAGCATTTT
.	TRBV7-6	TRBJ2-1	.	CASSWEGGSSYNEQFF	TGTGCCAGCAGCTGGGAGGGGGGGAGTTCCTACAATGAGCAGTTCTTC
many	TRBV5-1	TRBJ1-4	TRBD1	CASSVTGGMGEKLFF	TGCGCCAGCAGCGTAACAGGGGGCATGGGTGAAAAACTGTTTTTT
many	TRBV5-1	TRBJ2-5	.	CASSPERRWETQYF	TGCGCCAGCAGTCCTGAGCGGAGGTGGGAGACCCAGTACTTC
many	TRBV7-2	TRBJ1-3	.	CASSLAGGLVGNTIYF	TGTGCCAGCAGCTTAGCGGGTGGACTGGTAGGAAACACCATATATTTT
many	TRBV27	TRBJ2-4	TRBD1	CASSLSHTRDSKNIQYF	TGTGCCAGCAGTTTATCCCACACCAGGGACAGCAAAAACATTCAGTACTTC
many	TRBV25-1	TRBJ2-1	.	CASSDTSGGRTNEQFF	TGTGCCAGCAGTGACACTTCGGGGGGCCGAACCAATGAGCAGTTCTTC
many	TRBV5-1	TRBJ2-2	.	CASSLEIYPQTNTGELFF	TGCGCCAGCAGCTTGGAGATTTATCCACAGACCAACACCGGGGAGCTGTTTTTT
many	TRBV12-3/TRBV12-4	TRBJ2-3	.	CASSKQGHTQYF	TGTGCCAGCAGTAAACAGGGACATACGCAGTATTTT
.	TRBV5-6	TRBJ1-2	TRBD1	CASSVFETGGGIYGYTF	TGTGCCAGCAGCGTGTTCGAAACAGGGGGTGGAATCTATGGCTACACCTTC
many	TRBV6-5	TRBJ1-5	TRBD1	CASSYSGQGNQPQHF	TGTGCCAGCAGTTACTCGGGACAGGGCAATCAGCCCCAGCATTTT
few	TRBV3-1	TRBJ1-6	.	CATSGDYNSPLHF	TGTGCCACTTCGGGAGATTATAATTCACCCCTCCACTTT